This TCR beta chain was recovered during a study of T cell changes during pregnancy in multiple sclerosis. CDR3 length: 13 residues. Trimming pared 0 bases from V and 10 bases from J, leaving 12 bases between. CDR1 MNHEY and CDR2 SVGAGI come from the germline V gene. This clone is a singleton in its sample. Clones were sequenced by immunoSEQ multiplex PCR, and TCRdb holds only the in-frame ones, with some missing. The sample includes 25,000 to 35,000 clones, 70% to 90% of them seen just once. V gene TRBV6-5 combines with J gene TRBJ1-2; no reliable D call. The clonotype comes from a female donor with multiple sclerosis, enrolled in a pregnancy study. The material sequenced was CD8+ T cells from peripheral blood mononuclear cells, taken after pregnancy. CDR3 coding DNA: TGTGCCAGCAGTTACTCGATAGTAAACGACTACACCTTC. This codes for CASSYSIVNDYTF.